Here is one T cell receptor (beta chain) with its context. Its antigen is not known. Tagging with unique molecular identifiers was applied to individual cDNA molecules. A single record per CDR3 protein comes from TCRdb applying MiXCR to the 5' RACE reads. The sample comprises tens of thousands of distinct CDR3 sequences, 9.5% to 15% of which are singletons, and about 1.7% rests with the top ten. The data are from a study of early T cells in non-severe SARS-CoV-2 infection. Study summary: The authors sequenced bulk RNA from unsorted whole blood, leaving chains unpaired. Study-level findings and limits: VDJdb-based annotation leaned toward anti-spike CD8 responses and missed private and CD4 specificities.

Germline values: CDR1 SGHAT, CDR2 FQNNGV. The CDR3 extends over 15 amino acids. The V gene end was trimmed by 7 bases and the J gene end by 3 bases; junction bases not matched to a gene: 4. The sequence came from an adult who was a healthcare worker with PCR-confirmed SARS-CoV-2 infection or an uninfected control (not recorded which). Material for sequencing was whole blood. The chain joins TRBV11-2 to TRBJ2-7; 15 nucleotides agree with TRBD2. The CDR3 nucleotides read TGTGCCAGCACCTGGACTAGCGGGGGGGGCTACGAGCAGTACTTC. Its protein is CASTWTSGGGYEQYF.